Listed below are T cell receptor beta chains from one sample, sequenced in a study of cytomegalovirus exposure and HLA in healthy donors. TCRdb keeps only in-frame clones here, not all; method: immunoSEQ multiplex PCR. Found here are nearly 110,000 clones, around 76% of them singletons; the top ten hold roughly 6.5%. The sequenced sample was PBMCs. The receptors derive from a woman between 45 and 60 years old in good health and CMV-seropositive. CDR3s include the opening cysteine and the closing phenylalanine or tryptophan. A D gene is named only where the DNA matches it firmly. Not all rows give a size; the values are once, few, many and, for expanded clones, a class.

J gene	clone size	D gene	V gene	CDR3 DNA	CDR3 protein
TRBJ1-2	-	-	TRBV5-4	TGTGCCAGCAGCTCAACCAGGGGTGGTGGCTACACCTTC	CASSSTRGGGYTF
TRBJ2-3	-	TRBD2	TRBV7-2	TGTGCCAGCAGCTTAGTCGCTAGCGGGATTAGCACAGATACGCAGTATTTT	CASSLVASGISTDTQYF
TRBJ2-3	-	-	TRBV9	TGTGCCAGCAGCGTAGGACAGGTTCCCGCGCAGTATTTT	CASSVGQVPAQYF
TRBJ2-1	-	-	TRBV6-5	TGTGCCAGCAGCCTAGGAGTAGTGCGTAATGAGCAGTTCTTC	CASSLGVVRNEQFF
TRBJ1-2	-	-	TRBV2	TGTGCCAGTTTAGCTCCCCGGAAAATCTATGGCTACACCTTC	CASLAPRKIYGYTF
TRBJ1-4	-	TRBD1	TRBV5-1	TGCGCCAGCAGCCCCGGGACAGGGGGTGAAAAACTGTTTTTT	CASSPGTGGEKLFF
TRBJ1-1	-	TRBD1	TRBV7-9	TGTGCCAGCAGCTTGCAGGGGGAGAACACTGAAGCTTTCTTT	CASSLQGENTEAFF
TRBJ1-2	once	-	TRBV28	TGTGCCAGCAGTTCCCCTCCGACTCAGACGGGGGGCTACACCTTC	CASSSPPTQTGGYTF
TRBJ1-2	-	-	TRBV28	TGTGCCAGCAGTTTGGTTACAGGGATTGGTTTCGATGGCTACACCTTC	CASSLVTGIGFDGYTF
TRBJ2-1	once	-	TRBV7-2	TGTGCCAGCAGCCCCCCCCAGGGCAATGAGCAGTTCTTC	CASSPPQGNEQFF
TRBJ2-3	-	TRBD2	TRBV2	TGTGCCAGCAGTGGAGTAGCGGGGTTTGGGTATTTT	CASSGVAGFGYF
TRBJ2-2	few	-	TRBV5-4	TGTGCCAGCAGCTTGACCCGACTAGGGTTGGGCACCGGGGAGCTGTTTTTT	CASSLTRLGLGTGELFF
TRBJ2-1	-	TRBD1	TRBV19	TGTGCCAGTAGTATAGATAGGACAGGGGGTGTAATTGGTGAGCAGTTCTTC	CASSIDRTGGVIGEQFF
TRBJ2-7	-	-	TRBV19	TGTGCCACCCAACAGGGAACCTACGAGCAGTACTTC	CATQQGTYEQYF
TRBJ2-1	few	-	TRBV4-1	TGCGCCAGCAGCCCCGGACAGACGACCTACAATGAGCAGTTCTTC	CASSPGQTTYNEQFF
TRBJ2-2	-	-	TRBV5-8	TGTGCCAGCAGCTTGGTCGGCACCGGGGAGCTGTTTTTT	CASSLVGTGELFF